This T cell receptor (beta chain) was captured by sequencing in a study of T cell repertoires in cytomegalovirus infection. On the study more broadly: Shared public TCR beta signatures pointed to both CMV infection and a matching HLA type.

Study results and limitations: Carriage of CMV together with the relevant HLA was identifiable through cumulative public TCR beta family frequency. Ex vivo, HLA-C-restricted CMV-specific TCR beta clonotypes prevailed over the rest of the response.

Each CDR3 protein gets one entry after TCRdb re-called the reads with MiXCR. The repertoire has 680,000 or so distinct CDR3 sequences, 35% to 45% of them found once; the top ten carry 2.8%. The V and J ends lost 6 bases and 1 base, in that order; junction bases with no gene match: 5. Germline V gene sequence: CDR1 SQVTM, CDR2 ANQGSEA. CDR3 length: 15 residues. Notes on this clonotype: What it binds is not known.

The source material was PBMCs. V gene TRBV29-1 combines with J gene TRBJ2-2; 10 positions agree with TRBD2. The receptor was derived from a human donor in good health (CMV status not recorded). Some clones in this sample may be carry-over from other donors' samples. In DNA, the CDR3 is TGCAGCGTACAAACTAGCGGGATGAACACCGGGGAGCTGTTTTTT. This gives the protein CSVQTSGMNTGELFF.